These 21 T cell receptor beta chains were all obtained from the same sample, sequenced in a study of T cell responses to AZD1222 COVID-19 vaccine. This table comes from immunoSEQ multiplex PCR, and its TCRdb copy is limited to in-frame clones, with some not included. The top ten hold approximately 4.4% of the sample, which has approximately 160,000 clones, approximately 90% seen once. The sample was peripheral blood, taken on day 0 of AZD1222 vaccination. Receptors were obtained from an adult in good health.

The rearrangement links TRBV3-1 (or the pseudogene TRBV3-2) to TRBJ1-1, with 7 bases identical to TRBD1. Unmatched junction bases numbered 13, after V lost 4 bases and J lost 5 bases. Germline CDR1 is LGHDT and CDR2 is YNNKEL (reference sequence). This CDR3 contains 16 residues. CDR3 DNA: TGTGCCAGCAGCCCCGGGACATCGTCAGGGGGGACTGAAGCTTTCTTT. It encodes CASSPGTSSGGTEAFF.

The rearrangement links TRBV10-2 to TRBJ2-7, with D possibly TRBD1 on 5 matching bases. This CDR3 spans 14 amino acids. Germline CDR1 reads WSHSY; CDR2 reads SAAADI. V was cut by 3 bases and J by 2 bases, with 11 bases left in between. The CDR3, as DNA: TGCGCCAGCAGTGAATCGGACATGGCCTACGAGCAGTACTTC. Translated: CASSESDMAYEQYF.

DNA of the CDR3: TGCAGCGGGCAGGGGGAGGAAAACACCATATATTTT. Translation: CSGQGEENTIYF. This chain joins TRBV29-1 and TRBJ1-3; 7 nucleotides match TRBD1. The CDR3 runs 12 residues. The germline CDR1 and CDR2 sequences are SQVTM and ANQGSEA. V trimming: 7 bases; J trimming: 6 bases; junction bases outside the gene matches: 6.

The chain is built from TRBV5-1 and TRBJ2-7; 8 nucleotides align to TRBD1. The CDR3 consists of 15 residues. V gave up 4 bases and J gave up 4 bases; unmatched junction bases: 10. The V gene's germline CDR1 is SGHRS and CDR2 YFSETQ. The CDR3 nucleotides read TGCGCCAGCAGCGACCCCGGACAGGGCCAATACGAGCAGTACTTC. Its translation is CASSDPGQGQYEQYF.

The chain uses TRBV5-4 and TRBJ1-3, with 7 bases matching TRBD1. The germline V gene has CDR1 SGHNT and CDR2 YYREEE (reference sequence). This CDR3 spans 16 amino acids. With V trimmed by 6 bases and J by 0 bases, 9 bases remained unmatched. The CDR3 is CASTRTGILSGNTIYF. CDR3 sequence (DNA): TGTGCCAGCACCCGGACAGGTATCCTCTCTGGAAACACCATATATTTT.

The rearrangement joins TRBV6-4 to TRBJ2-7; 8 bases are shared with TRBD2. Germline assignment: CDR1 MRHNA and CDR2 SNTAGT. V lost 4 bases, J lost 4 bases, and 3 bases stayed unmatched. The CDR3 sequence is 13 residues long. The CDR3 DNA reads TGTGCCAGCAGTGCGCTAGCGGGTTACGAGCAGTACTTC. It codes for CASSALAGYEQYF.

The gene calls are TRBV6-5 and TRBJ2-7; 12 bases align to TRBD2. Losses at the gene ends were 5 bases for V and 4 bases for J; bases not matched to a gene: 3. Germline CDR1 is MNHEY and CDR2 is SVGAGI. The CDR3 runs to 14 residues. CDR3 residues: CASSRLAGDYEQYF. CDR3 DNA: TGTGCCAGCAGTCGACTAGCGGGGGATTACGAGCAGTACTTC.

The rearrangement joins TRBV12-5 to TRBJ1-4, with D possibly matching TRBD1 (5 bases). Trimming took 6 bases from V and 8 from J, leaving 10 bases between them. CDR1 is LGHNT, CDR2 FRNRAP, per germline. The CDR3 covers 12 residues. DNA for the CDR3: TGTGCTAGTGGACGCAGGGAGGAAAAACTGTTTTTT. This codes for CASGRREEKLFF.

This clone turned up a few times. The V gene is TRBV5-4, the J gene TRBJ1-3; D might be TRBD1 (5 bases). Germline V gene data show CDR1 as SGHNT and CDR2 as YYREEE (reference sequence). CDR3 length: 14 residues. V dropped 2 bases and J dropped 2 bases, with 8 bases sitting between them. The CDR3 region is CASSFEGTGNTIYF. The CDR3 DNA reads as TGTGCCAGCAGCTTCGAGGGGACTGGAAACACCATATATTTT.

This chain connects TRBV5-1 to TRBJ2-5, with D hard to call. Per germline, CDR1 SGHRS and CDR2 YFSETQ. This CDR3 has 13 amino acids. With 0 bases removed from V and 5 bases from J, the gap between germline ends came to 8 bases. CDR3 amino acids: CASSLVVEETQYF. CDR3 in DNA: TGCGCCAGCAGCTTGGTGGTAGAGGAGACCCAGTACTTC.

The rearrangement uses TRBV18 and TRBJ1-2; possibly TRBD1 for D (6 bases). This CDR3 spans 14 amino acids. The ends were cut back, 2 bases at V and 3 bases at J, with 10 bases in the middle. Germline loops: CDR1 KGHSH, CDR2 LQKENI. The CDR3 region has the DNA TGTGCCAGCTCACCATCAGGGGATCACTATGGCTACACCTTC. It specifies CASSPSGDHYGYTF.

For the CDR3, the DNA is TGTGCCAGTAGTCCGGGACAGGGGGCGCGAGGCTACACCTTC. Amino acid sequence: CASSPGQGARGYTF. The genes are TRBV19 and TRBJ1-2, with TRBD1 matching 12 bases. The germline V gene has CDR1 LNHDA and CDR2 SQIVND (reference sequence). The CDR3 has 14 amino acids. The ends lost 5 bases at V and 8 bases at J; junction bases unmatched: 6.

The chain carries TRBV24-1 and TRBJ2-7; D call uncertain. Per the germline V gene, CDR1 is KGHDR and CDR2 is SFDVKD. Deletions cut 4 bases from V and 5 bases from J, with 17 bases between. The length of the CDR3 is 15 residues. As DNA, the CDR3 is TGTGCCACCAGTGAGGCCGGGCTACCGGCCAACGAGCAGTACTTC. Its translation is CATSEAGLPANEQYF.

This clone appeared once. The chain links TRBV3-1 (or the pseudogene TRBV3-2) to TRBJ2-7; TRBD1 or TRBD2 may be the D gene (6 bases each). This CDR3 has 18 amino acids. Germline CDR1 LGHDT, CDR2 YNNKEL (reference sequence). V gave up 1 base and J gave up 0 bases, with 19 bases separating them. CDR3 sequence: CASSQVGGRGGSSYEQYF. The CDR3, as DNA: TGTGCCAGCAGCCAAGTAGGGGGGCGCGGAGGGAGCTCCTACGAGCAGTACTTC.

This clone was found a few times. The rearrangement links TRBV7-9 to TRBJ1-5, with D possibly being TRBD1 (5 bases). This CDR3 spans 12 amino acids. The V gene's germline CDR1 is SEHNR and CDR2 FQNEAQ (reference sequence). The germline V and J ends were trimmed by 3 bases and 7 bases, with 7 bases remaining between them. The CDR3 protein is CASSLAGQPQHF. Written as DNA, the CDR3 is TGTGCCAGCAGCTTGGCAGGGCAGCCCCAGCATTTT.

The V call is TRBV6-5, the J call TRBJ2-2; the D is unclear. Germline V lookup: CDR1 MNHEY, CDR2 SVGAGI. The V end lost 2 bases, the J end lost 4 bases, and 11 bases lay between the germline ends. The CDR3 extends over 15 amino acids. The CDR3 DNA sequence: TGTGCCAGCAGTTACAATCGGCATCCCACCGGGGAGCTGTTTTTT. Translated, it gives CASSYNRHPTGELFF.

CDR3 loop: CASSSLGTSSDTQYF. CDR3 coding DNA: TGTGCCAGCAGCTCCCTAGGGACTAGCAGCGATACGCAGTATTTT. The chain carries TRBV7-3 and TRBJ2-3; TRBD2 matches 9 bases. Per the germline V gene, CDR1 is SGHTA and CDR2 is FQGTGA. Trimming at V came to 4 bases and at J to 6 bases, leaving 8 bases not matched to a gene. The CDR3 spans 15 residues.

CDR3 sequence (DNA): TGTGCCACTGATACAGGGAAAACGGAGGTCAATGAGCAGTTCTTC. Protein: CATDTGKTEVNEQFF. The chain employs TRBV2 and TRBJ2-1; a weak D match, TRBD1 (6 bases). The CDR3 sequence is 15 residues long. V gave up 10 bases and J gave up 6 bases, with 22 bases separating them. Germline CDR1 SNHLY, CDR2 FYNNEI.

Of note for this clone: At one boundary the junction diverges from the germline segment, which might be a read error. This chain links TRBV7-2 with TRBJ2-7, with 11 nucleotides matching TRBD2. The CDR3 runs to 14 residues. The V gene's germline CDR1 is SGHTA and CDR2 FQGNSA. This CDR3 reads CASSVTSGSGFWDF. CDR3 bases: TGTGCCAGCAGCGTAACTAGCGGGAGTGGGTTTTGGGACTTC.

This chain joins TRBV15 and TRBJ1-3, with 8 bases aligning to TRBD1. There are 18 residues in the CDR3. Looked up from germline, CDR1 is LNHNV and CDR2 is YYDKDF (reference sequence). The trim removed 0 bases at V and 0 bases at J, leaving 7 bases unmatched. The CDR3 nucleotides read TGTGCCACCAGCAGAGATCGGACAGGGTTCCGCTCTGGAAACACCATATATTTT. This gives the protein CATSRDRTGFRSGNTIYF.

This chain links TRBV28 with TRBJ1-5, with D unclear. Germline assignment: CDR1 MDHEN and CDR2 SYDVKM. V was trimmed by 0 bases and J by 4 bases, leaving 7 bases between them. There are 14 residues in the CDR3. The CDR3 protein is CASSLWEGNQPQHF. The CDR3 DNA sequence: TGTGCCAGCAGTTTATGGGAGGGAAATCAGCCCCAGCATTTT. The full variable domain, completed using reference TRBV28 and TRBJ1-5, is DVKVTQSSRYLVKRTGEKVFLECVQDMDHENMFWYRQDPGLGLRLIYFSYDVKMKEKGDIPEGYSVSREKKERFSLILESASTNQTSMYLCASSLWEGNQPQHFGDGTRLSIL.